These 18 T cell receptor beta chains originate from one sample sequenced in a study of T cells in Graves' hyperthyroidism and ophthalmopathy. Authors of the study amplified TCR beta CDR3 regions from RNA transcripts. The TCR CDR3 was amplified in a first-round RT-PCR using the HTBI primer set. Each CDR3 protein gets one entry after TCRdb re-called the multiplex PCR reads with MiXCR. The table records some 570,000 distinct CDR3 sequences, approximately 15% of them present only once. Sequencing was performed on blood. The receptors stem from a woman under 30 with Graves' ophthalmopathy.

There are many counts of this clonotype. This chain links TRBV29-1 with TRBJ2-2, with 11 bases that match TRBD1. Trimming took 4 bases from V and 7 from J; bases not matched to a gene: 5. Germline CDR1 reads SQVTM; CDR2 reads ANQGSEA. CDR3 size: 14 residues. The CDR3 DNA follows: TGCAGCGTTGCAGGACAGGGGGCAGACGGGGAGCTGTTTTTT. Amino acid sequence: CSVAGQGADGELFF.

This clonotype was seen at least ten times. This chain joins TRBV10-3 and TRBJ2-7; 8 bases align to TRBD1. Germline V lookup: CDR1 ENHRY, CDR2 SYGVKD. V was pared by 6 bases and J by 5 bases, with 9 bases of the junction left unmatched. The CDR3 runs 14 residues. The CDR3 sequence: CAIRKGQEIHEQYF. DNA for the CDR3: TGTGCCATCAGGAAGGGACAGGAAATCCACGAGCAGTACTTC.

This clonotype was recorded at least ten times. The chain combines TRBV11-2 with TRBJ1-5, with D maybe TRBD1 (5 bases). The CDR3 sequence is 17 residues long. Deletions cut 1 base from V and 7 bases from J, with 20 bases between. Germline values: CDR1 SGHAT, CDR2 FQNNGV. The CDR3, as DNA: TGTGCCAGCAGCTTAGGCTTAACAGGCCAGGGAAAACAGCCCCAGCATTTT. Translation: CASSLGLTGQGKQPQHF.

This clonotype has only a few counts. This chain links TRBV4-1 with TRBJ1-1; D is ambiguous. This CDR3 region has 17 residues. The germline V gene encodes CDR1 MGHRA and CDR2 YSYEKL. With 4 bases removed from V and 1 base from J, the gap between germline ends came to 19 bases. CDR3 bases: TGCGCCAGCAGCCGCCAGGTTTTTCACCAAGGGAACACTGAAGCTTTCTTT. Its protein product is CASSRQVFHQGNTEAFF.

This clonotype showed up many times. For the CDR3, the DNA is TGTGCCAGCAGCCAAGTAGGGGGCGCGTACGAGCAGTACTTC. Protein: CASSQVGGAYEQYF. The chain employs TRBV3-1 and TRBJ2-7, with 7 bases identical to TRBD1. CDR1 LGHDT and CDR2 YNNKEL come from the germline V gene (reference sequence). The CDR3 is made up of 14 amino acids. Losses at the gene ends were 1 base for V and 4 bases for J; bases not matched to a gene: 4.

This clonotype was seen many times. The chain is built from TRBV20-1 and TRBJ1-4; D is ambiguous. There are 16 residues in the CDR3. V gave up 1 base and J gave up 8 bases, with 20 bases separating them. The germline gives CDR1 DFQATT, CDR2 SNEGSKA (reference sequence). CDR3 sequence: CSARVNSSGGREKLFF. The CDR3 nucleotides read TGCAGTGCTAGAGTCAACTCATCGGGCGGTCGGGAAAAACTGTTTTTT.

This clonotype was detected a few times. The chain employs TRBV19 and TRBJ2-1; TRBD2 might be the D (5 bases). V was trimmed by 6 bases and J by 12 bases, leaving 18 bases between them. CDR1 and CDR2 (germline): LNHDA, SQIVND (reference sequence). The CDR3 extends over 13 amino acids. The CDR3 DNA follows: TGTGCCAGTAGCCCCGACTCGGTGGGAGCGCAGTTCTTC. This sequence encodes CASSPDSVGAQFF. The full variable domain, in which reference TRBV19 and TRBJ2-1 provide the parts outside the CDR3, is DGGITQSPKYLFRKEGQNVTLSCEQNLNHDAMYWYRQDPGQGLRLIYYSQIVNDFQKGDIAEGYSVSREKKESFPLTVTSAQKNPTAFYLCASSPDSVGAQFFGPGTRLTVL.

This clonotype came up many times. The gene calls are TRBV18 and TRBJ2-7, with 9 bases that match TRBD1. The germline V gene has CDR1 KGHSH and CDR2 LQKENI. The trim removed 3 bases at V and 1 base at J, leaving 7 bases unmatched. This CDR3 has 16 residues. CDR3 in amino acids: CASSPGTGTRSYEQYF. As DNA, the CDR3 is TGTGCCAGCTCACCCGGGACAGGGACCCGTTCCTACGAGCAGTACTTC.

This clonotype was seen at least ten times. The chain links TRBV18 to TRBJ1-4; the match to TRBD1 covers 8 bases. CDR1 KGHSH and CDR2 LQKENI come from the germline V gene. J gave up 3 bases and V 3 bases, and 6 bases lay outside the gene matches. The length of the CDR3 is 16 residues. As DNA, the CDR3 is TGTGCCAGCTCACCTTCGGACAGGGCTGCTAATGAAAAACTGTTTTTT. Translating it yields CASSPSDRAANEKLFF.

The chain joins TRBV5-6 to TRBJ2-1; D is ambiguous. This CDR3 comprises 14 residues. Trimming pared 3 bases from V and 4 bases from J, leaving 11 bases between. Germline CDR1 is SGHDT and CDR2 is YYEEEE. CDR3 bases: TGTGCCAGCAGCTCCCCGTACCCTTACAATGAGCAGTTCTTC. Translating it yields CASSSPYPYNEQFF.

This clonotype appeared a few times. The CDR3 is CASSSGGFYEQYF. CDR3 nucleotides: TGTGCCAGCAGCTCAGGGGGCTTTTACGAGCAGTACTTC. The genes are TRBV7-9 and TRBJ2-7; 8 bases align to TRBD1. Germline V gene sequence: CDR1 SEHNR, CDR2 FQNEAQ (reference sequence). V lost 4 bases, J lost 4 bases, and 3 bases stayed unmatched. The CDR3 runs to 13 residues.

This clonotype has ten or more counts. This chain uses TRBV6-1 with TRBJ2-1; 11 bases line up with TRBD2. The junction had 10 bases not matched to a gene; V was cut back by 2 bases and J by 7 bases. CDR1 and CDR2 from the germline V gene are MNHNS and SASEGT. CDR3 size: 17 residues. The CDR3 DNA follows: TGTGCCAGCAGTGAAATAAGGCGAAGACTAGCGGGGAATGAGCAGTTCTTC. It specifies CASSEIRRRLAGNEQFF.

Here the CDR3 DNA reads TGTGCCAGTAGTATGTCTTGGGGGCGGACCGAGCAGTACTTC. Translation: CASSMSWGRTEQYF. The chain joins TRBV19 to TRBJ2-7; tentatively, D is TRBD1 (6 bases). The length of the CDR3 is 14 residues. Trimming pared 3 bases from V and 6 bases from J, leaving 15 bases between. Germline V gene lookup returns CDR1 LNHDA and CDR2 SQIVND (reference sequence).

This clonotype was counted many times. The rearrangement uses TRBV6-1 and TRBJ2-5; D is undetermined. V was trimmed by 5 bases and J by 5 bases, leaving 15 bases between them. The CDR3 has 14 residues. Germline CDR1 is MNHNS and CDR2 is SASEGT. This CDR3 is CASSYSGVPETQYF. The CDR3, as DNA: TGTGCCAGCAGTTACTCCGGTGTTCCGGAGACCCAGTACTTC.

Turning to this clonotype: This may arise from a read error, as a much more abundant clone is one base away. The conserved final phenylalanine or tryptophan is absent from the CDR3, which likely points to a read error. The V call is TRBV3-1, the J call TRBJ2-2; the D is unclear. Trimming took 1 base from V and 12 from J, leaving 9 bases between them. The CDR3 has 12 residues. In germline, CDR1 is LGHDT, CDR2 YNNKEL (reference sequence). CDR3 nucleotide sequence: TGTGCCAGCAGCCAAGGCACCTTCCAGCTGTTTCTT. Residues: CASSQGTFQLFL.

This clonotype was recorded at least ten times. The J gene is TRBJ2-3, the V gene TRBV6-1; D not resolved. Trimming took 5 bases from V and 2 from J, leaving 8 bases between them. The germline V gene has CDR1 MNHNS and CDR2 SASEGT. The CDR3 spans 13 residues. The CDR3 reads CASSYDLTDTQYF. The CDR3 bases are TGTGCCAGCAGTTACGACCTCACAGATACGCAGTATTTT.

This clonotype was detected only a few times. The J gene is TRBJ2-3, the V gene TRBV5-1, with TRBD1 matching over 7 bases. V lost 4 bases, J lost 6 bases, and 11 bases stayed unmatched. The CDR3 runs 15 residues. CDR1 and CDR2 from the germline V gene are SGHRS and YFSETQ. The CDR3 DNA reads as TGCGCCAGCAGCGCCAGCTTAGGGGGCCGGGATACGCAGTATTTT. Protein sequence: CASSASLGGRDTQYF.

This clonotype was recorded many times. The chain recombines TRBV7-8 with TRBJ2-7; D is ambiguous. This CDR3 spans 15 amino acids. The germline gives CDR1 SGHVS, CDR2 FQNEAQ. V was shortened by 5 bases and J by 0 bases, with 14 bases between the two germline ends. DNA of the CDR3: TGTGCCAGCAGCACGCTAGGCGGATCCTCCTACGAGCAGTACTTC. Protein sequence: CASSTLGGSSYEQYF.